This is a list of T cell receptor beta chains from one sample in a study of T-cell memory formation after mild COVID-19. From the 5' RACE reads, TCRdb called clonotypes with MiXCR, one entry per CDR3 protein. The sample has 110,000 or so distinct CDR3 sequences, about a fifth seen once. Material for sequencing was PBMCs or a T cell subset sorted from them (not recorded which). Receptors originate from a man younger than 30 who had mild COVID-19 (a few samples of this study predate the infection). Cell type and time point are not known. Both conserved end residues are part of each CDR3. The D gene is left open where the match is weak. Clone size is not always given. Where it is, it says once, few, many or a class for expanded clones.

TRBJ2-3	.	TRBV29-1	.	TGCAGCGTTTGGGGAACTAGCACAGATACGCAGTATTTT	CSVWGTSTDTQYF
TRBJ2-5	TRBD2	TRBV11-2	.	TGTGCCAGCAGCCTAGATGCCGGGACTAGGAGTGAGACCCAGTACTTC	CASSLDAGTRSETQYF
TRBJ1-2	.	TRBV6-6	.	TGTGCCAGCAGTTCGGACGGAGACCAGCTCACCTTC	CASSSDGDQLTF
TRBJ2-3	TRBD2	TRBV7-3	.	TGTGCCAGCAGCTTAACGGGACTAGCGGGGCGGGATACGCAGTATTTT	CASSLTGLAGRDTQYF
TRBJ2-3	TRBD1	TRBV7-3	many	TGTGCCAGCAGCTCTACAGGGGGGAAAGATACGCAGTATTTT	CASSSTGGKDTQYF
TRBJ2-7	TRBD1	TRBV6-1	.	TGTGCCAGCAGTGGGGGGACAGGGGGGATCGAGCAGTACTTC	CASSGGTGGIEQYF
TRBJ2-5	TRBD1	TRBV6-5	few	TGTGCCAGCCGAAGACAGGGGAGCCAAGAGACCCAGTACTTC	CASRRQGSQETQYF
TRBJ2-7	.	TRBV12-3/TRBV12-4	.	TGTGCCAGCAGGCCCCAGGAGTACTCCTACGAGCAGTACTTC	CASRPQEYSYEQYF
TRBJ2-3	.	TRBV20-1	.	TGCAGTGCGCCGACAGGGAGGAGAGATACGCAGTATTTT	CSAPTGRRDTQYF
TRBJ2-7	TRBD1	TRBV29-1	few	TGCAGCGTCGTGGGACAGGTTCGCGAGCAGTACTTC	CSVVGQVREQYF
TRBJ2-2	TRBD1	TRBV27	few	TGTGCCAGCAGTCCCCGGACAGGGGGTTCCGGGGAGCTGTTTTTT	CASSPRTGGSGELFF
TRBJ1-2	TRBD1	TRBV5-4	few	TGTGCCAGCAGAGACCGGGACAGGGCCTATGGCTACACCTTC	CASRDRDRAYGYTF
TRBJ2-1	TRBD2	TRBV12-3/TRBV12-4	.	TGTGCCAGCAGCCTAACCCCTCCGGGACTAGCGGGGGGGCCGCTTGAGCAGTTCTTC	CASSLTPPGLAGGPLEQFF
TRBJ1-6	.	TRBV7-8	.	TGTGCCAGCAGCCAAGACGGGGGTAGTGATAATTCACCCCTCCACTTT	CASSQDGGSDNSPLHF
TRBJ2-3	.	TRBV11-2	.	TGTGCCAGCAGCTTACCCCTGGGTAGCACAGATACGCAGTATTTT	CASSLPLGSTDTQYF
TRBJ1-2	TRBD1	TRBV6-2/TRBV6-3	few	TGTGCCAGCAGTGGGACAGCCTATGGCTACACCTTC	CASSGTAYGYTF
TRBJ2-7	.	TRBV27	.	TGTGCCAGCAGTTTCAGAGACGAGCAGTACTTC	CASSFRDEQYF
TRBJ2-5	.	TRBV7-9	few	TGTGCCAGCAGCTCCCCGAGGGCCCAAGAGACCCAGTACTTC	CASSSPRAQETQYF
TRBJ2-2	.	TRBV7-2	few	TGTGCCAGCAGCTCGCCCTTCGGGAGCAACACCGGGGAGCTGTTTTTT	CASSSPFGSNTGELFF
TRBJ2-5	.	TRBV9	few	TGTGCCAGCAGCGTAGGGTCCCTGGGCGAGACCCAGTACTTC	CASSVGSLGETQYF
TRBJ1-1	.	TRBV5-4	.	TGTGCCAGCAGCGATTGGACAGCTAAGCACACTGAAGCTTTCTTT	CASSDWTAKHTEAFF
TRBJ1-6	.	TRBV1	few	TGCACCAGCAGCCAAGCAGGGTACCCCTATAATTCACCCCTCCACTTT	CTSSQAGYPYNSPLHF